This TCR beta chain was recovered during a study of lymphopenia after photon versus proton radiotherapy. This clone has more than one count but fewer than ten. Its antigen is not known. Produced via immunoSEQ multiplex PCR; TCRdb's table is partial and in-frame only. The sample yields tens of thousands of clones, approximately 86% seen once. Findings and limits, study-wide: After lymphocyte nadir, photon-treated repertoires showed oligoclonal expansion, especially CD8+ Temra.

Germline CDR1 is MNHNS and CDR2 is SASEGT. The CDR3 spans 15 residues. Trimming cost V 4 bases and J 8 bases; bases outside gene matches: 9. This material consisted of peripheral blood, taken from a patient treated with proton-based radiotherapy. The sequence derives from a man at least 80 years old with esophageal cancer. The chain joins TRBV6-1 to TRBJ2-1; TRBD2 matches 9 bases. The CDR3 DNA reads TGTGCCAGCAGTGGCCCGCGGGGGGGGCAGGATGAGCAGTTCTTC. Its protein is CASSGPRGGQDEQFF.